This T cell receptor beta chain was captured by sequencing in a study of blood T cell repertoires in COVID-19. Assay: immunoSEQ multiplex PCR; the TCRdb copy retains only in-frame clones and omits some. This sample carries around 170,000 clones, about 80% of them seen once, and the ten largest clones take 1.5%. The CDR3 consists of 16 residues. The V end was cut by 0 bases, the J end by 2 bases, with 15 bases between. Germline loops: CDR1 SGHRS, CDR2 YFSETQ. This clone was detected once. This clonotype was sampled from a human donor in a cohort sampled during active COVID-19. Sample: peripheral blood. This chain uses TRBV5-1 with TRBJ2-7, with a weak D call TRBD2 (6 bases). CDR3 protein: CASSLVVTGATYEQYF. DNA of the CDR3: TGCGCCAGCAGCTTGGTTGTAACGGGAGCCACCTACGAGCAGTACTTC.